This TCR beta chain was identified during a study of identical twins. Ten or more counts support this clonotype. As yet, its antigen is unknown. Study observations and caveats: Models underestimated how often monozygotic twins shared out-of-frame TCR alpha. Memory repertoires lacked the insertion deficit that abundant cord blood beta clonotypes showed.

Germline V gives CDR1 DFQATT, CDR2 SNEGSKA (reference sequence). The CDR3 extends over 16 amino acids. V was cut by 1 base and J by 7 bases, with 19 bases left in between. With template switching, a universal primer site was added, and the cDNA carried unique molecular identifiers. TCRdb redid the calling of the 5' RACE reads with MiXCR, one entry per CDR3 protein. The sample has around 340,000 distinct CDR3 sequences, 7% to 9.5% seen once. Sequenced sample: naive T cells sorted from blood. This receptor was obtained from a woman between 45 and 65 years old in good health. The genes are TRBV20-1 and TRBJ1-4; no clear D. The CDR3: CSARGQGLGRVEKLFF. DNA of the CDR3: TGCAGTGCTAGAGGTCAAGGGCTCGGGAGGGTTGAAAAACTGTTTTTT.